The 10 T cell receptor beta chains listed next were all sequenced from one sample in a study of cytomegalovirus exposure and HLA in healthy donors. PCR primers comprised 60 Vbeta and 13 Jbeta primers. The method was immunoSEQ multiplex PCR; TCRdb's version includes in-frame clones alone and lacks a portion of them. The table has 160,000 or so clones, around four fifths seen once; the top ten hold around 1.5%. Sequenced sample: PBMCs. The receptors here all came from a woman in her thirties in good health and CMV-seronegative.

The gene calls are TRBV6-5 and TRBJ1-3; a weak D match, TRBD1 (5 bases). V lost 6 bases, J lost 9 bases, and 15 bases lay in between. Looked up from germline, CDR1 is MNHEY and CDR2 is SVGAGI. This CDR3 region has 13 residues. Here the CDR3 DNA reads TGTGCCAGCAGCCAACGGGGGAGCAGCACCATATATTTT. Amino acid sequence: CASSQRGSSTIYF.

About this clone: At one of its ends the junction is not consistent with the germline gene, which may arise from a read error. This rearrangement joins TRBV7-7 to TRBJ2-3, with 13 bases identical to TRBD2. The CDR3 runs 16 residues. Germline V gene sequence: CDR1 SSHAT, CDR2 FNYEAQ (reference sequence). The CDR3 protein is CASSLTSGGATDTQYF. DNA of the CDR3: TGTGCTAGCAGCTTAACTAGCGGGGGGGCGACAGATACGCAGTATTTT.

V is TRBV11-2 and J is TRBJ2-7; a possible D gene is TRBD1 (5 bases). The CDR3 is 15 amino acids. V shed 1 base and J shed 2 bases, with 12 bases lying between them. Germline CDR1 and CDR2: SGHAT and FQNNGV. CDR3: CASSLGLGVPYEQYF. CDR3 DNA: TGTGCCAGCAGCTTAGGTCTAGGGGTCCCCTACGAGCAGTACTTC.

The chain carries TRBV2 and TRBJ1-2; 7 positions match TRBD1. CDR3 length equals 18 residues. CDR1 is SNHLY, CDR2 FYNNEI, per germline. Unmatched junction bases numbered 21, after V lost 8 bases and J lost 3 bases. The CDR3 region has the DNA TGTGCCAGCCAGCCAGCGGGGGGGGAGGGGGCGCGGCACTATGGCTACACCTTC. This gives the protein CASQPAGGEGARHYGYTF. Full variable domain (missing parts from reference TRBV2 and TRBJ1-2): EPEVTQTPSHQVTQMGQEVILRCVPISNHLYFYWYRQILGQKVEFLVSFYNNEISEKSEIFDDQFSVERPDGSNFTLKIRSTKLEDSAMYFCASQPAGGEGARHYGYTFGSGTRLTVV.

This clone was observed a single time. The chain joins TRBV30 to TRBJ1-1; 7 nucleotides agree with TRBD1. CDR1 is GTSNPN, CDR2 SVGIG, per germline (reference sequence). The CDR3 is 12 residues long. The ends lost 2 bases at V and 7 bases at J; junction bases unmatched: 4. The CDR3: CAWSSDRVEAFF. The CDR3 nucleotides read TGTGCCTGGAGTAGTGACAGGGTTGAAGCTTTCTTT.

V gene TRBV2 combines with J gene TRBJ2-1; 7 bases fit TRBD2. This CDR3 region has 11 residues. CDR1 and CDR2 (germline): SNHLY, FYNNEI. With 3 bases clipped from V and 15 bases from J, the junction kept 5 bases outside the gene matches. Here the CDR3 DNA reads TGTGCCAGCAGTGAGGGGACTACGCCGTTCTTC. Protein sequence: CASSEGTTPFF.

This clone was observed a handful of times. The chain uses TRBV10-1 and TRBJ2-1; D is ambiguous. Trimming took 0 bases from V and 9 from J, leaving 18 bases between them. The CDR3 is 16 amino acids. The germline V gene encodes CDR1 WNHNN and CDR2 SYGVQD (reference sequence). CDR3 sequence: CASSESRSLKTSEQFF. In DNA form, the CDR3 reads TGCGCCAGCAGTGAGTCGAGGAGCTTGAAAACAAGTGAGCAGTTCTTC.

This clone was picked up a small number of times. J is TRBJ1-2 and V is TRBV7-2, with 8 bases aligning to TRBD1. Trimming removed 7 bases from V and 5 bases from J; junction bases left unmatched: 15. This CDR3 contains 16 residues. The germline V gene has CDR1 SGHTA and CDR2 FQGNSA. The CDR3 sequence: CASTQGPPGTGYGYTF. CDR3 DNA sequence: TGTGCCAGCACCCAGGGCCCGCCCGGGACAGGATATGGCTACACCTTC.

The chain employs TRBV7-8 and TRBJ2-1, with TRBD2 matching over 7 bases. The V and J ends lost 3 bases and 8 bases, in that order; junction bases with no gene match: 16. Looked up from germline, CDR1 is SGHVS and CDR2 is FQNEAQ. The CDR3 loop spans 17 amino acids. As DNA, the CDR3 is TGTGCCAGCAGCTTGGAACCTCGACTAGCTCCCACCGATGAGCAGTTCTTC. Translating gives CASSLEPRLAPTDEQFF.

The chain couples TRBV18 to TRBJ2-7, with D maybe TRBD1 (6 bases). CDR1 and CDR2 from the germline V gene are KGHSH and LQKENI. The V gene lost 2 bases and the J gene lost 5 bases, with 7 bases spanning the gap. The CDR3 consists of 12 residues. CDR3 nucleotides: TGTGCCAGCTCACCAAGACAGGACGAGCAGTACTTC. Protein: CASSPRQDEQYF. The whole variable domain, filled in from reference TRBV18 and TRBJ2-7, reads NAGVMQNPRHLVRRRGQEARLRCSPMKGHSHVYWYRQLPEEGLKFMVYLQKENIIDESGMPKERFSAEFPKEGPSILRIQQVVRGDSAAYFCASSPRQDEQYFGPGTRLTVT.